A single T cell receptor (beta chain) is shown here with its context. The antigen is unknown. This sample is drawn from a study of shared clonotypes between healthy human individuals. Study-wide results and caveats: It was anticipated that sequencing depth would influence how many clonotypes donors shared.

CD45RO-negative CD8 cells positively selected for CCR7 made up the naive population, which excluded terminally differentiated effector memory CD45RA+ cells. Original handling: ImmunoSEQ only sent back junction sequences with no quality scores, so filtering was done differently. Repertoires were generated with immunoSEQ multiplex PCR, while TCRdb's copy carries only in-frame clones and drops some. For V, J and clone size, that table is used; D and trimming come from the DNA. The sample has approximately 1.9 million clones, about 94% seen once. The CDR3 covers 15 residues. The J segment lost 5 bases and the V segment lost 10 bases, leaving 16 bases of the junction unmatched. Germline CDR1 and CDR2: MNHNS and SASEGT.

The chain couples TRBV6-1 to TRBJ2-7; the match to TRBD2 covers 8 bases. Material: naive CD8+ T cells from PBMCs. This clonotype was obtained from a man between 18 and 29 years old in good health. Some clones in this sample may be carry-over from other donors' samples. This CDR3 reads CATSGGTLVGNEQYF. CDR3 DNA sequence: TGTGCCACCTCGGGGGGGACCTTAGTCGGGAACGAGCAGTACTTC.